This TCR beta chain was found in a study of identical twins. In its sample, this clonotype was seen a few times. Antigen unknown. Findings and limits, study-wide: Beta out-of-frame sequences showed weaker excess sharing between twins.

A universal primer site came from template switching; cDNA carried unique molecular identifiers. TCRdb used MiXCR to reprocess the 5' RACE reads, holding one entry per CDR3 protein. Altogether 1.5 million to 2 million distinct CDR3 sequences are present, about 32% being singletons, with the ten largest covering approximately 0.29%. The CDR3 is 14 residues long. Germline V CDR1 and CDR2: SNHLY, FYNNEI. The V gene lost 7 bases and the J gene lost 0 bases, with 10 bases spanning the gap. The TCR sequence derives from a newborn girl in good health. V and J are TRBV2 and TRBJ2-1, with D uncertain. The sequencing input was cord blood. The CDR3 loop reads CASTSDSSYNEQFF. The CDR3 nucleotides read TGTGCCAGCACCTCGGATAGCTCCTACAATGAGCAGTTCTTC.